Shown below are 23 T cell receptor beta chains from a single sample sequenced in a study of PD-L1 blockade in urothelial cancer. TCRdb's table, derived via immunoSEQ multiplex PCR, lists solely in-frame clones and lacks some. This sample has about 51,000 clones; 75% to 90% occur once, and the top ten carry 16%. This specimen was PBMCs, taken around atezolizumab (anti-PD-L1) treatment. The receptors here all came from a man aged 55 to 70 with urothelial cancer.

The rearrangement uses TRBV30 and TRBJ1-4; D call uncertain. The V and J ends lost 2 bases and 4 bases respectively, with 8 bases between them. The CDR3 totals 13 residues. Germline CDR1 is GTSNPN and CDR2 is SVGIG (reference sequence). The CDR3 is CAWSRRYNEKLFF. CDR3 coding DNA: TGTGCCTGGAGTAGGAGGTATAATGAAAAACTGTTTTTT.

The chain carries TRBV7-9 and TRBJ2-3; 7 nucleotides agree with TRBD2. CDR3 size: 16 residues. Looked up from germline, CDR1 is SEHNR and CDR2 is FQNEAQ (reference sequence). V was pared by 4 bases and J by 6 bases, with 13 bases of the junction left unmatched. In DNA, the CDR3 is TGTGCCAGCAGCTCGCGGAGAGGGCGGGAGTATGATACGCAGTATTTT. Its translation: CASSSRRGREYDTQYF. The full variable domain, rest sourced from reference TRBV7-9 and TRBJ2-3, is DTGVSQNPRHKITKRGQNVTFRCDPISEHNRLYWYRQTLGQGPEFLTYFQNEAQLEKSRLLSDRFSAERPKGSFSTLEIQRTEQGDSAMYLCASSSRRGREYDTQYFGPGTRLTVL.

The CDR3 DNA reads as TGCGCCAGCAGCCAACGAGGGGAGCAGTACTTC. Protein: CASSQRGEQYF. The chain is built from TRBV4-1 and TRBJ2-7, with D maybe TRBD2 (5 bases). Germline loops: CDR1 MGHRA, CDR2 YSYEKL. V lost 2 bases, J lost 7 bases, and 6 bases lay in between. This CDR3 spans 11 amino acids.

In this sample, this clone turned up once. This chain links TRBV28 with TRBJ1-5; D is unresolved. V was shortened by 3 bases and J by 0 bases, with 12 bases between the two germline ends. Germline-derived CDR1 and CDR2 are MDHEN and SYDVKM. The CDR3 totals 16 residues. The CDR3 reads CASSFDPAYSNQPQHF. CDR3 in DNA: TGTGCCAGCAGTTTCGATCCCGCCTATAGCAATCAGCCCCAGCATTTT.

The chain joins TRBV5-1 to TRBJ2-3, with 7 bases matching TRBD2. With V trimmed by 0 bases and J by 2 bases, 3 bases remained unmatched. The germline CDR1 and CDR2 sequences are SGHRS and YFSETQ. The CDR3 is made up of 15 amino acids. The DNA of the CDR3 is TGCGCCAGCAGCTTGGGACTAGCAGACACAGATACGCAGTATTTT. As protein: CASSLGLADTDTQYF.

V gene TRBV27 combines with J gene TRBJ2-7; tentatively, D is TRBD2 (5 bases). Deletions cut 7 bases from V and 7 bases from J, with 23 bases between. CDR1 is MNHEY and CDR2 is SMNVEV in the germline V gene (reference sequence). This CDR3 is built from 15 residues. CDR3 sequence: CASNPNRAGRREQYF. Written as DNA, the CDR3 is TGTGCCAGCAATCCCAATAGGGCGGGTCGACGGGAGCAGTACTTC.

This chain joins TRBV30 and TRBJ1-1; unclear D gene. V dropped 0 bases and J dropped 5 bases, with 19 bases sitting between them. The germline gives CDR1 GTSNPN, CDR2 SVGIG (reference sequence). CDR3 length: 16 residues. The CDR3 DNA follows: TGTGCCTGGAGTGTCCGACGGTCGCGGGTGTGGACTGAAGCTTTCTTT. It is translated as CAWSVRRSRVWTEAFF.

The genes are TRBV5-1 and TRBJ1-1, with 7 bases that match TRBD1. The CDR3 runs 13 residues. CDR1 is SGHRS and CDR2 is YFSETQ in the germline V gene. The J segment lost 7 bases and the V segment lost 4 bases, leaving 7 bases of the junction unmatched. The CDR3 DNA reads TGCGCCAGCAGCGACCCCGACAGGGTTGAAGCTTTCTTT. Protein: CASSDPDRVEAFF.

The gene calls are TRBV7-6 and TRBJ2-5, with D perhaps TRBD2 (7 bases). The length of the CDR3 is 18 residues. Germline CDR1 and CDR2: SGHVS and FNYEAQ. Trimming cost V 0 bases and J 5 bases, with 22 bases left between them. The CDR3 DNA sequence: TGTGCCAGCAGCTTAGCCCCGATAGGGGGGAGGGCCGGGGAGACCCAGTACTTC. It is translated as CASSLAPIGGRAGETQYF.

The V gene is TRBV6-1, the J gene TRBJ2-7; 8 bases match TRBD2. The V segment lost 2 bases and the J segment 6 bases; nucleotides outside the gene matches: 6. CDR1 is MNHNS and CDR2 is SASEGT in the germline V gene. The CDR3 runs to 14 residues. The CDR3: CASSEMNGRGEQYF. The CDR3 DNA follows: TGTGCCAGCAGTGAAATGAACGGGAGGGGCGAGCAGTACTTC.

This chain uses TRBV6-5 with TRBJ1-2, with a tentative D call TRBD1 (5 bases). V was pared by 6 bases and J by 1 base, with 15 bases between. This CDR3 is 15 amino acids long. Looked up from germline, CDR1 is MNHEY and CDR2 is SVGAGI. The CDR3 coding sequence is TGTGCCAGCAGCTATGACACAGGTGATAACTATGGCTACACCTTC. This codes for CASSYDTGDNYGYTF.

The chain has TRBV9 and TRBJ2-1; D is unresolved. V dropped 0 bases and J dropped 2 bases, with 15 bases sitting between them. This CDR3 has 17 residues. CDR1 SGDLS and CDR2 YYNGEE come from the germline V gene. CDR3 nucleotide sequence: TGTGCCAGCAGCGTAGCTAAAACGAAAGTAGCCTACAATGAGCAGTTCTTC. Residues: CASSVAKTKVAYNEQFF.

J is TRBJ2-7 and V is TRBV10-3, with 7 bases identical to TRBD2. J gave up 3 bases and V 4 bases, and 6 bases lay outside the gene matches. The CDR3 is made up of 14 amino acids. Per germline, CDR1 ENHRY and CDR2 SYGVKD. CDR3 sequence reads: CAISGRESVYEQYF. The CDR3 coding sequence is TGTGCCATCAGTGGGCGGGAGTCAGTCTACGAGCAGTACTTC.

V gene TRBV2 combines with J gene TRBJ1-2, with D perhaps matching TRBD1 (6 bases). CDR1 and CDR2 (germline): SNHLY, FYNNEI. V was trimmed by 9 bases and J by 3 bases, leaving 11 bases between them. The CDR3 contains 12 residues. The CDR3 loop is CARNNRDYGYTF. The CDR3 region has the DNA TGTGCCAGAAATAACAGGGACTATGGCTACACCTTC.

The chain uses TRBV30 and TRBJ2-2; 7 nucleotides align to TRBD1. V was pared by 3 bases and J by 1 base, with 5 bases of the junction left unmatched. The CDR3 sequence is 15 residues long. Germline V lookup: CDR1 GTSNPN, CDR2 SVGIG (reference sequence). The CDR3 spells CAWSAGQVNTGELFF. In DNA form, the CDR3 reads TGTGCCTGGAGCGCCGGACAGGTGAACACCGGGGAGCTGTTTTTT.

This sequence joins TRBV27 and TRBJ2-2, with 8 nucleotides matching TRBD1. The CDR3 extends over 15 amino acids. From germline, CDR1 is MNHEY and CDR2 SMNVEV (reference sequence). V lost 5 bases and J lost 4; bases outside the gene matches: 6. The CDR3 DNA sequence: TGTGCCAGCAGTCCCCGGACAGGGCTCACCGGGGAGCTGTTTTTT. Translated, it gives CASSPRTGLTGELFF.

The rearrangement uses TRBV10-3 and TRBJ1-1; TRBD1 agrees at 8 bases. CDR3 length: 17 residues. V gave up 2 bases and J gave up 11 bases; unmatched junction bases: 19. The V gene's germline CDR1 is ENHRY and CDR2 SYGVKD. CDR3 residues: CAISEGRRMGDRGFAFF. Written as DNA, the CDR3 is TGTGCCATCAGTGAGGGGAGGAGGATGGGAGACAGGGGCTTTGCTTTCTTT.

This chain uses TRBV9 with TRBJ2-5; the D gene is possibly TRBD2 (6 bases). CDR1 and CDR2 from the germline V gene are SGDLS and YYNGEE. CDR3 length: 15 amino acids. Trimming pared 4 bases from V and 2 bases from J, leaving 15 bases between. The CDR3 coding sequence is TGTGCCAGCAGCTCCTACGGGACTCCGCAAGAGACCCAGTACTTC. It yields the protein CASSSYGTPQETQYF.

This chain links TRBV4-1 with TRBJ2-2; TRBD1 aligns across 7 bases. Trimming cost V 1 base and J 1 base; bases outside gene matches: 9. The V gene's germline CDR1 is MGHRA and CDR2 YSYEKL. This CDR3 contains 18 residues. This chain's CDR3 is CASSQGSDRALNTGELFF. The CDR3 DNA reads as TGCGCCAGCAGCCAAGGATCCGACAGGGCCCTGAACACCGGGGAGCTGTTTTTT.

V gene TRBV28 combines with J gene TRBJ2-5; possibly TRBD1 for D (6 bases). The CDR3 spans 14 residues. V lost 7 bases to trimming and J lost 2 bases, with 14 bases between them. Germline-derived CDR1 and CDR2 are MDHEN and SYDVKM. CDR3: CASKGDTHQETQYF. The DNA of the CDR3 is TGTGCCAGCAAAGGGGACACACATCAAGAGACCCAGTACTTC.

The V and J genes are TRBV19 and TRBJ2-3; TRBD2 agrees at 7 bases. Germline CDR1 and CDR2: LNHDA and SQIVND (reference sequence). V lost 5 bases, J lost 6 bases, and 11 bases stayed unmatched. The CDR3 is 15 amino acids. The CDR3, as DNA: TGTGCCAGTAGTTCGCCCTGGACTAGGGCGGATACGCAGTATTTT. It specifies CASSSPWTRADTQYF.

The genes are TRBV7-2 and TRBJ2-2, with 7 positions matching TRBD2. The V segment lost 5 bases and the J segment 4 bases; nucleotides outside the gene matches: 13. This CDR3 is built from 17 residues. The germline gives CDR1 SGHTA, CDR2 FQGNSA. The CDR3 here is CASSLRRLAGGTGELFF. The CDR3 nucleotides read TGTGCCAGCAGCCTAAGGAGGTTAGCGGGTGGCACCGGGGAGCTGTTTTTT.

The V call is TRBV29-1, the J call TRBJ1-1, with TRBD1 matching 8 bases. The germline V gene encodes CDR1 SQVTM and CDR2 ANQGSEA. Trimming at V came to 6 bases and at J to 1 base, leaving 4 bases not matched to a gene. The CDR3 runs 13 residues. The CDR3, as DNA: TGCAGCGTATCACAGGGGGGGAACACTGAAGCTTTCTTT. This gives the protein CSVSQGGNTEAFF.